Presented here are 30 T cell receptor beta chains from one specimen sequenced in a study of cytotoxic CD8 clonotypes in ibrutinib-treated CLL. Data came from immunoSEQ multiplex PCR; TCRdb stores just in-frame clones and leaves some out. Here the sample spans about 86,000 clones, 86% being singletons. The input for sequencing was PBMCs, taken before ibrutinib treatment. The receptors were sampled from a human donor with chronic lymphocytic leukemia.

This chain connects TRBV4-1 to TRBJ2-2, with D hard to call. CDR3 length: 14 amino acids. Germline values: CDR1 MGHRA, CDR2 YSYEKL. Trimming took 2 bases from V and 6 from J, leaving 10 bases between them. CDR3 coding DNA: TGCGCCAGCAGCCAAAACCTTGGTTCCGGGGAGCTGTTTTTT. Its translation is CASSQNLGSGELFF.

This clone was observed once. The chain recombines TRBV19 with TRBJ1-4; D gene unclear. The germline gives CDR1 LNHDA, CDR2 SQIVND (reference sequence). Between the trimmed V and J ends, which lost 5 bases and 8 bases, there was a span of 18 bases. CDR3 size: 15 residues. The CDR3 protein is CASSSPRALGEKLFF. For the CDR3, the DNA is TGTGCCAGTAGTTCTCCACGGGCACTGGGGGAAAAACTGTTTTTT.

V usage is TRBV19 and J usage is TRBJ1-2, with 11 bases lining up with TRBD1. The junction had 9 bases not matched to a gene; V was cut back by 7 bases and J by 8 bases. The CDR3 totals 14 residues. Germline V gene sequence: CDR1 LNHDA, CDR2 SQIVND (reference sequence). CDR3 nucleotides: TGTGCCAGTACCATAGGACAGGGGGCTGAGGGCTACACCTTC. Protein: CASTIGQGAEGYTF.

This clone has a handful of counts. The chain uses TRBV19 and TRBJ1-1; D gene unclear. Germline V gene data show CDR1 as LNHDA and CDR2 as SQIVND (reference sequence). Trimming cost V 3 bases and J 4 bases, with 6 bases left between them. CDR3 length: 12 amino acids. The DNA of the CDR3 is TGTGCCAGTAGTATTTGGGGCACTGAAGCTTTCTTT. Translated, it gives CASSIWGTEAFF. Complete variable domain (other parts from reference TRBV19 and TRBJ1-1): DGGITQSPKYLFRKEGQNVTLSCEQNLNHDAMYWYRQDPGQGLRLIYYSQIVNDFQKGDIAEGYSVSREKKESFPLTVTSAQKNPTAFYLCASSIWGTEAFFGQGTRLTVV.

Written as DNA, the CDR3 is TGTGCCAGCAGCCGTCCGGGATCTAGCACAGATACGCAGTATTTT. It encodes CASSRPGSSTDTQYF. The chain has TRBV9 and TRBJ2-3; D possibly corresponds to TRBD2 (5 bases). V was trimmed by 4 bases and J by 0 bases, leaving 12 bases between them. Germline loops: CDR1 SGDLS, CDR2 YYNGEE. This CDR3 has 15 amino acids.

This sequence joins TRBV11-2 and TRBJ1-4; D is perhaps TRBD1 (6 bases). This CDR3 has 13 amino acids. The V end was cut by 10 bases, the J end by 7 bases, with 16 bases between. Per the germline V gene, CDR1 is SGHAT and CDR2 is FQNNGV. The CDR3 coding sequence is TGTGCCATAAAAGCCGGACAGCCTGAAAAACTGTTTTTT. Protein product: CAIKAGQPEKLFF.

The rearrangement joins TRBV19 to TRBJ2-1; TRBD2 matches at 7 bases. V was clipped by 4 bases and J by 8 bases; unmatched bases: 8. Germline CDR1 and CDR2: LNHDA and SQIVND (reference sequence). This CDR3 contains 14 residues. The CDR3 loop is CASSNTAGSDEQFF. CDR3 sequence (DNA): TGTGCCAGTAGTAATACAGCGGGAAGCGATGAGCAGTTCTTC.

The rearrangement joins TRBV5-1 to TRBJ2-7; D could derive from TRBD1 or TRBD2 (5 bases each). The germline V gene has CDR1 SGHRS and CDR2 YFSETQ. Trimming shortened V by 2 bases and J by 4 bases, and 31 bases separated the two germline ends. CDR3 length: 20 residues. The CDR3 loop reads CASSFSSGLVTPIKEYEQYF. In DNA form, the CDR3 reads TGCGCCAGCAGCTTCTCATCGGGGCTAGTAACACCTATTAAGGAATACGAGCAGTACTTC. The full variable domain, with the rest looked up from reference TRBV5-1 and TRBJ2-7, is KAGVTQTPRYLIKTRGQQVTLSCSPISGHRSVSWYQQTPGQGLQFLFEYFSETQRNKGNFPGRFSGRQFSNSRSEMNVSTLELGDSALYLCASSFSSGLVTPIKEYEQYFGPGTRLTVT.

The chain couples TRBV4-1 to TRBJ2-7, with D perhaps assigned TRBD1 or TRBD2 (5 bases each). CDR3 length: 13 amino acids. The germline CDR1 and CDR2 sequences are MGHRA and YSYEKL. V lost 4 bases to trimming and J lost 3 bases, with 10 bases between them. CDR3 DNA sequence: TGCGCCAGCAGCCCAGGGACCGACTACGAGCAGTACTTC. This gives the protein CASSPGTDYEQYF.

The gene calls are TRBV7-3 and TRBJ2-1; 7 bases are shared with TRBD2. Germline CDR1 is SGHTA and CDR2 is FQGTGA. This CDR3 is built from 15 residues. J was trimmed by 7 bases and V by 1 base; bases with no gene match: 7. In nucleotides, the CDR3 is TGTGCCAGCAGCTTAATGGCGGGAGTGGCTAATGAGCAGTTCTTC. Protein sequence: CASSLMAGVANEQFF.

In DNA form, the CDR3 reads TGTGCCAGCAGCCCAATCGGTGCTAGCGGTCACAATGAGCAGTTCTTC. It yields the protein CASSPIGASGHNEQFF. The chain combines TRBV25-1 with TRBJ2-1; TRBD2 agrees at 7 bases. This CDR3 is 16 amino acids long. J lost 5 bases, V lost 6 bases, and 13 bases had no gene match. Germline loops: CDR1 MGHDK, CDR2 SYGVNS.

This clone was found a few times. This chain joins TRBV2 and TRBJ1-5; no clear D. Germline-derived CDR1 and CDR2 are SNHLY and FYNNEI. This CDR3 is 14 amino acids long. V dropped 2 bases and J dropped 5 bases, with 10 bases sitting between them. CDR3 sequence: CASSETGLHQPQHF. The DNA of the CDR3 is TGTGCCAGCAGTGAAACGGGCCTACATCAGCCCCAGCATTTT.

The CDR3 bases are TGTGCCAGCAGCCCTAGTCGGGGCGCCTACGAGCAGTACTTC. Protein sequence: CASSPSRGAYEQYF. This rearrangement joins TRBV7-2 to TRBJ2-7; tentatively, D is TRBD1 or TRBD2 (5 bases each). V lost 5 bases to trimming and J lost 2 bases, with 13 bases between them. The CDR3 loop spans 14 amino acids. The V gene's germline CDR1 is SGHTA and CDR2 FQGNSA.

This clone was seen a single time. This chain links TRBV7-9 with TRBJ2-7, with D possibly TRBD2 on 6 matching bases. Germline CDR1 SEHNR, CDR2 FQNEAQ (reference sequence). CDR3 length: 14 residues. The ends were cut back, 1 base at V and 4 bases at J, with 11 bases in the middle. The CDR3 loop reads CASSLGGVAYEQYF. CDR3 DNA sequence: TGTGCCAGCAGCTTAGGGGGGGTAGCGTACGAGCAGTACTTC.

In nucleotides, the CDR3 is TGTGCCTGGACTTCCTCGACGGCCGGAGAGCAGTACTTC. Protein product: CAWTSSTAGEQYF. The chain uses TRBV30 and TRBJ2-7; D is ambiguous. There are 13 residues in the CDR3. Germline assignment: CDR1 GTSNPN and CDR2 SVGIG (reference sequence). Trimming took off 4 bases at V and 7 bases at J, with 17 bases between the two ends.

This chain connects TRBV7-2 to TRBJ2-2; D unclear. Between the trimmed V and J ends, which lost 0 bases and 6 bases, there was a span of 2 bases. Germline CDR1 SGHTA, CDR2 FQGNSA. The CDR3 sequence is 12 residues long. The CDR3 is CASSLAPGELFF. For the CDR3, the DNA is TGTGCCAGCAGCTTAGCCCCCGGGGAGCTGTTTTTT.

The gene calls are TRBV27 and TRBJ2-7; perhaps TRBD2 as D (6 bases). From germline, CDR1 is MNHEY and CDR2 SMNVEV (reference sequence). The CDR3 totals 15 residues. V dropped 4 bases and J dropped 1 base, with 14 bases sitting between them. The CDR3 reads CASSWDSGQSYEQYF. CDR3 nucleotides: TGTGCCAGCAGTTGGGATAGCGGTCAATCCTACGAGCAGTACTTC.

The J gene is TRBJ2-3, the V gene TRBV14; D gene uncertain. CDR3 length: 14 amino acids. Germline V gene lookup returns CDR1 SGHDN and CDR2 FVKESK. V gave up 0 bases and J gave up 6 bases, with 10 bases separating them. The CDR3 DNA is TGTGCCAGCAGCCAAGATAGGGTGTCGGATACGCAGTATTTT. This gives the protein CASSQDRVSDTQYF.

The rearrangement uses TRBV25-1 and TRBJ1-1, with D tentatively TRBD1 (5 bases). Germline V gene data show CDR1 as MGHDK and CDR2 as SYGVNS. The CDR3 contains 14 residues. Trimming removed 6 bases from V and 3 bases from J, with 14 bases in between. CDR3 DNA sequence: TGTGCCAGCAGCACCGGGACCTGGGACACTGAAGCTTTCTTT. Residues: CASSTGTWDTEAFF. The whole variable domain, filled in from reference TRBV25-1 and TRBJ1-1, reads EADIYQTPRYLVIGTGKKITLECSQTMGHDKMYWYQQDPGMELHLIHYSYGVNSTEKGDLSSESTVSRIRTEHFPLTLESARPSHTSQYLCASSTGTWDTEAFFGQGTRLTVV.

This clone was seen just once. The chain couples TRBV28 to TRBJ2-3, with TRBD2 identical over 7 bases. Germline CDR1 reads MDHEN; CDR2 reads SYDVKM. The V segment lost 5 bases and the J segment 0 bases; nucleotides outside the gene matches: 8. CDR3 length: 16 amino acids. CDR3 residues: CASSRKLAPSTDTQYF. As DNA, the CDR3 is TGTGCCAGCAGTCGTAAACTAGCGCCTAGCACAGATACGCAGTATTTT.

This clone was counted a single time. This chain joins TRBV11-3 and TRBJ2-7; 10 bases align to TRBD1. The CDR3 is 16 residues long. Germline loops: CDR1 SGHNT, CDR2 YENEEA. Trimming removed 0 bases from V and 4 bases from J; junction bases left unmatched: 6. This CDR3 is CASSLEWTGGDYEQYF. CDR3 nucleotide sequence: TGTGCCAGCAGCTTAGAGTGGACAGGGGGTGATTACGAGCAGTACTTC. Full variable domain (rest looked up from reference TRBV11-3 and TRBJ2-7): EAGVVQSPRYKIIEKKQPVAFWCNPISGHNTLYWYLQNLGQGPELLIRYENEEAVDDSQLPKDRFSAERLKGVDSTLKIQPAELGDSAVYLCASSLEWTGGDYEQYFGPGTRLTVT.

This chain connects TRBV7-5 to TRBJ2-2; the table gives TRBD1 as D, unverified against the DNA. TRBV7-5 is noted as a pseudogene. This CDR3 is 11 amino acids long. CDR3 in amino acids: CVRTGAGELFF. CDR3 bases: TGTGTCAGAACTGGGGCTGGGGAGCTGTTTTTT.

The rearrangement uses TRBV5-1 and TRBJ2-7; 8 bases are a match to TRBD2. This CDR3 has 14 residues. Germline V gene data show CDR1 as SGHRS and CDR2 as YFSETQ. Trimming cost V 2 bases and J 7 bases; bases outside gene matches: 8. CDR3 region: CASSLWREDGEQYF. The CDR3 DNA reads as TGCGCCAGCAGCTTATGGCGGGAGGATGGGGAGCAGTACTTC.

The V and J genes are TRBV15 and TRBJ2-7; 11 nucleotides match TRBD2. The V gene's germline CDR1 is LNHNV and CDR2 YYDKDF (reference sequence). The CDR3 has 18 residues. The V and J ends lost 0 bases and 0 bases, in that order; junction bases with no gene match: 7. CDR3 nucleotide sequence: TGTGCCACCAGCAGAGAGCCCTTAACTAGCGGGAGCTCCTACGAGCAGTACTTC. It yields the protein CATSREPLTSGSSYEQYF.

The V call is TRBV5-4, the J call TRBJ2-1; D is undetermined. Trimming removed 3 bases at V and 4 bases at J, with 11 bases between. The germline gives CDR1 SGHNT, CDR2 YYREEE (reference sequence). This CDR3 region has 14 residues. The CDR3 region is CASSSRSVYNEQFF. The CDR3 DNA reads as TGTGCCAGCAGCTCGAGGTCGGTATACAATGAGCAGTTCTTC.

This chain links TRBV5-6 with TRBJ1-5; 7 bases fit TRBD1. Germline-derived CDR1 and CDR2 are SGHDT and YYEEEE. V lost 3 bases and J lost 2; bases outside the gene matches: 11. The CDR3 sequence is 17 residues long. The CDR3 protein is CASSSYDRAEGNQPQHF. The DNA of the CDR3 is TGTGCCAGCAGCTCATACGACAGGGCTGAGGGCAATCAGCCCCAGCATTTT.

The J gene is TRBJ2-4, the V gene TRBV25-1; 7 bases are a match to TRBD1. Germline CDR1 and CDR2: MGHDK and SYGVNS. After removal of 5 bases from V and 8 bases from J, the junction contained 15 bases not matched to a gene. The CDR3 spans 16 residues. Here the CDR3 reads CASSPQANRGRDIQYF. CDR3 DNA sequence: TGTGCCAGCAGTCCCCAGGCGAACAGGGGTAGAGACATTCAGTACTTC.

The chain links TRBV30 to TRBJ2-5, with 7 positions matching TRBD2. This CDR3 spans 13 amino acids. V was pared by 5 bases and J by 4 bases, with 7 bases of the junction left unmatched. Per the germline V gene, CDR1 is GTSNPN and CDR2 is SVGIG (reference sequence). The CDR3 is CAWADGGGETQYF. The CDR3, as DNA: TGTGCCTGGGCCGATGGGGGGGGAGAGACCCAGTACTTC.

The chain links TRBV9 to TRBJ2-3, with D unresolved. The CDR3 sequence is 14 residues long. V was shortened by 5 bases and J by 1 base, with 11 bases between the two germline ends. Germline V gene data show CDR1 as SGDLS and CDR2 as YYNGEE. This CDR3 reads CASRGTTRTDTQYF. DNA of the CDR3: TGTGCCAGCAGGGGCACGACTCGCACAGATACGCAGTATTTT. The full variable domain, rest sourced from reference TRBV9 and TRBJ2-3, is DSGVTQTPKHLITATGQRVTLRCSPRSGDLSVYWYQQSLDQGLQFLIQYYNGEERAKGNILERFSAQQFPDLHSELNLSSLELGDSALYFCASRGTTRTDTQYFGPGTRLTVL.

This chain uses TRBV6-5 with TRBJ1-1; D is unclear. The CDR3 consists of 15 residues. CDR1 and CDR2 from the germline V gene are MNHEY and SVGAGI. V was clipped by 8 bases and J by 4 bases, with 20 bases between them. In nucleotides, the CDR3 is TGTGCCAGCGCACTTACGAACCCCAGGAGCACTGAAGCTTTCTTT. This gives the protein CASALTNPRSTEAFF.